This record looks at one TCR beta chain sequence and its context. The record originates from a study of T cell changes during pregnancy in multiple sclerosis. The length of the CDR3 is 14 residues. V lost 5 bases and J 9 bases, leaving 17 bases between the germline ends. Per germline, CDR1 SGHTA and CDR2 FQGNSA. Method: immunoSEQ multiplex PCR; TCRdb's copy keeps in-frame clones and lacks some. The sample carries 36,000 or so clones, more than 70% recorded once. Source: CD4+ T cells from peripheral blood mononuclear cells, taken in the first trimester of pregnancy. This TCR was recovered from a female donor with multiple sclerosis, enrolled in a pregnancy study. V usage is TRBV7-2 and J usage is TRBJ1-5; unclear D gene. The CDR3: CASSQGEPGGPQHF. CDR3 sequence (DNA): TGTGCCAGCAGCCAAGGAGAGCCAGGAGGGCCCCAGCATTTT.